This is a list of T cell receptor beta chains from one sample in a study of cytomegalovirus exposure and HLA in healthy donors. Sequencing used immunoSEQ multiplex PCR; TCRdb keeps in-frame clones, though not all of them. The sample lists approximately 170,000 clones; just over 75% were seen once. The specimen sequenced was PBMCs. All receptors come from a middle-aged woman in good health and CMV-seronegative. The CDR3 runs from the conserved cysteine through the conserved F or W. The D gene is left open where the match is weak. Size values are once, few and many counts, or a class for expanded clones, and some rows have none.

clone_size: once; j_call: TRBJ2-1; v_call: TRBV4-1; d_call: NA; cdr3_aa: CASSPGQDEQFF; cdr3_nt: TGCGCCAGCAGCCCGGGACAAGATGAGCAGTTCTTC
clone_size: NA; j_call: TRBJ2-7; v_call: TRBV2; d_call: NA; cdr3_aa: CASRGTGTHGYEQYF; cdr3_nt: TGTGCCAGCAGGGGAACGGGGACTCACGGCTACGAGCAGTACTTC
clone_size: few; j_call: TRBJ2-5; v_call: TRBV30; d_call: TRBD1; cdr3_aa: CAWSNGQGGQEETQYF; cdr3_nt: TGTGCCTGGAGTAACGGACAGGGTGGTCAGGAAGAGACCCAGTACTTC
clone_size: NA; j_call: TRBJ2-7; v_call: TRBV5-6; d_call: NA; cdr3_aa: CASSRQGAYEQYF; cdr3_nt: TGTGCCAGCAGCCGACAAGGGGCCTACGAGCAGTACTTC
clone_size: NA; j_call: TRBJ2-7; v_call: TRBV5-1; d_call: NA; cdr3_aa: CASSPRGFRGEQYF; cdr3_nt: TGCGCCAGCAGCCCCCGGGGGTTTCGGGGCGAGCAGTACTTC
clone_size: NA; j_call: TRBJ2-7; v_call: TRBV15; d_call: NA; cdr3_aa: CATSRDSFGLGEQYF; cdr3_nt: TGTGCCACCAGCAGAGATAGTTTTGGACTCGGGGAGCAGTACTTC
clone_size: NA; j_call: TRBJ2-1; v_call: TRBV29-1; d_call: TRBD2; cdr3_aa: CSVTAGGPYNEQFF; cdr3_nt: TGCAGCGTTACAGCGGGAGGGCCCTACAATGAGCAGTTCTTC
clone_size: once; j_call: TRBJ2-6; v_call: TRBV5-4; d_call: TRBD1; cdr3_aa: CASSLGQGAASGANVLTF; cdr3_nt: TGTGCCAGCAGCCTGGGACAGGGGGCCGCTTCTGGGGCCAACGTCCTGACTTTC
clone_size: few; j_call: TRBJ2-6; v_call: TRBV7-2; d_call: NA; cdr3_aa: CASSSPGKGANVLTF; cdr3_nt: TGTGCCAGCAGCTCCCCCGGGAAAGGGGCCAACGTCCTGACTTTC
clone_size: once; j_call: TRBJ1-4; v_call: TRBV5-1; d_call: TRBD1; cdr3_aa: CASSLGTGGEKLFF; cdr3_nt: TGCGCCAGCAGCTTAGGGACAGGGGGTGAAAAACTGTTTTTT
clone_size: NA; j_call: TRBJ2-1; v_call: TRBV7-8; d_call: TRBD2; cdr3_aa: CASSLASGGPRNEQFF; cdr3_nt: TGTGCCAGCAGCTTAGCGTCGGGAGGGCCGAGAAATGAGCAGTTCTTC
clone_size: NA; j_call: TRBJ1-4; v_call: TRBV30; d_call: NA; cdr3_aa: CAWSRDSAANEKLFF; cdr3_nt: TGTGCCTGGAGTCGGGATTCCGCGGCTAATGAAAAACTGTTTTTT
clone_size: NA; j_call: TRBJ1-2; v_call: TRBV6-4; d_call: TRBD1; cdr3_aa: CASSAPRQGAITNYGYTF; cdr3_nt: TGTGCCAGCAGTGCCCCCCGACAGGGGGCGATAACTAACTATGGCTACACCTTC
clone_size: NA; j_call: TRBJ2-5; v_call: TRBV5-1; d_call: NA; cdr3_aa: CASNSGVGGETQYF; cdr3_nt: TGCGCCAGCAACTCCGGAGTGGGGGGAGAGACCCAGTACTTC
clone_size: few; j_call: TRBJ2-1; v_call: TRBV5-1; d_call: TRBD2; cdr3_aa: CASSPRSLAGVGDNEQFF; cdr3_nt: TGCGCCAGCAGCCCGCGGTCTCTAGCGGGAGTAGGGGACAATGAGCAGTTCTTC
clone_size: NA; j_call: TRBJ1-2; v_call: TRBV18; d_call: TRBD1; cdr3_aa: CASSPGQGHGYTF; cdr3_nt: TGTGCCAGCTCCCCGGGACAGGGGCATGGCTACACCTTC
clone_size: NA; j_call: TRBJ1-1; v_call: TRBV7-9; d_call: NA; cdr3_aa: CASSSGGREAFF; cdr3_nt: TGTGCCAGCAGCTCCGGCGGCAGAGAAGCTTTCTTT
clone_size: few; j_call: TRBJ2-1; v_call: TRBV6-6; d_call: NA; cdr3_aa: CASGELGGNEQFF; cdr3_nt: TGTGCCAGCGGGGAACTAGGGGGAAATGAGCAGTTCTTC
clone_size: NA; j_call: TRBJ2-1; v_call: TRBV2; d_call: TRBD2; cdr3_aa: CASKERESSNEQFF; cdr3_nt: TGTGCCAGCAAGGAGCGGGAGAGTAGCAATGAGCAGTTCTTC
clone_size: NA; j_call: TRBJ1-2; v_call: TRBV29-1; d_call: TRBD1; cdr3_aa: CSVSKDTGGGGYTF; cdr3_nt: TGCAGCGTATCCAAGGATACAGGGGGAGGCGGCTACACCTTC
clone_size: NA; j_call: TRBJ2-2; v_call: TRBV9; d_call: TRBD1; cdr3_aa: CASSVDLGAKGQSVGELFF; cdr3_nt: TGTGCCAGCAGCGTAGATCTTGGAGCGAAGGGACAGAGTGTAGGGGAGCTGTTTTTT
clone_size: NA; j_call: TRBJ1-1; v_call: TRBV11-3; d_call: TRBD1; cdr3_aa: CASSPTGENTEAFF; cdr3_nt: TGTGCCAGCAGTCCTACAGGGGAGAACACTGAAGCTTTCTTT
clone_size: NA; j_call: TRBJ2-7; v_call: TRBV27; d_call: TRBD2; cdr3_aa: CASIFPASGISYEQYF; cdr3_nt: TGTGCCAGCATCTTCCCCGCTAGCGGGATTTCCTACGAGCAGTACTTC
clone_size: NA; j_call: TRBJ2-5; v_call: TRBV5-1; d_call: TRBD1; cdr3_aa: CASSSRDSSQETQYF; cdr3_nt: TGCGCCAGCAGCTCCCGGGACAGCAGCCAAGAGACCCAGTACTTC
clone_size: NA; j_call: TRBJ2-5; v_call: TRBV7-3; d_call: NA; cdr3_aa: CASSLTGSGHGETQYF; cdr3_nt: TGTGCCAGCAGCTTAACGGGAAGCGGGCACGGGGAGACCCAGTACTTC
clone_size: NA; j_call: TRBJ2-7; v_call: TRBV7-9; d_call: NA; cdr3_aa: CASSLQGNLAYEQYF; cdr3_nt: TGTGCCAGCAGCTTACAGGGGAATTTGGCCTACGAGCAGTACTTC
clone_size: NA; j_call: TRBJ2-2; v_call: TRBV30; d_call: TRBD2; cdr3_aa: CAWSGGAGVQGELFF; cdr3_nt: TGTGCCTGGAGTGGGGGAGCGGGAGTACAAGGGGAGCTGTTTTTT
clone_size: NA; j_call: TRBJ1-5; v_call: TRBV30; d_call: NA; cdr3_aa: CAWSVGATDQPQHF; cdr3_nt: TGTGCCTGGAGTGTAGGGGCTACTGATCAGCCCCAGCATTTT
clone_size: NA; j_call: TRBJ2-7; v_call: TRBV27; d_call: NA; cdr3_aa: CASRGHPYEQYF; cdr3_nt: TGTGCCAGCAGAGGACATCCCTACGAGCAGTACTTC
clone_size: NA; j_call: TRBJ1-1; v_call: TRBV30; d_call: NA; cdr3_aa: CAWSVRGPEAFF; cdr3_nt: TGTGCCTGGAGTGTACGGGGTCCTGAAGCTTTCTTT
clone_size: NA; j_call: TRBJ1-4; v_call: TRBV28; d_call: NA; cdr3_aa: CASSPSQGMGPNEKLFF; cdr3_nt: TGTGCCAGCAGTCCCTCCCAAGGGATGGGGCCTAATGAAAAACTGTTTTTT
clone_size: NA; j_call: TRBJ2-7; v_call: TRBV5-1; d_call: NA; cdr3_aa: CASSLDPAVGLEQYF; cdr3_nt: TGCGCCAGCAGCTTGGATCCGGCGGTCGGTTTGGAGCAGTACTTC
clone_size: once; j_call: TRBJ2-6; v_call: TRBV27; d_call: NA; cdr3_aa: CASSLEGQGPAGANVLTF; cdr3_nt: TGTGCCAGCAGTTTAGAGGGCCAAGGGCCGGCTGGGGCCAACGTCCTGACTTTC
clone_size: NA; j_call: TRBJ1-3; v_call: TRBV19; d_call: NA; cdr3_aa: CASSPPGSGNTIYF; cdr3_nt: TGTGCCAGTAGTCCCCCGGGGTCTGGAAACACCATATATTTT
clone_size: NA; j_call: TRBJ1-1; v_call: TRBV30; d_call: NA; cdr3_aa: CAWSVRGGEAFF; cdr3_nt: TGTGCCTGGAGTGTCCGGGGGGGTGAAGCTTTCTTT
clone_size: NA; j_call: TRBJ2-5; v_call: TRBV2; d_call: NA; cdr3_aa: CASSLEDRGKETQYF; cdr3_nt: TGTGCCAGCAGTCTTGAGGACAGAGGAAAAGAGACCCAGTACTTC
clone_size: few; j_call: TRBJ2-3; v_call: TRBV28; d_call: NA; cdr3_aa: CASSPDNGNTDTQYF; cdr3_nt: TGTGCCAGCAGTCCGGACAATGGGAACACAGATACGCAGTATTTT
clone_size: once; j_call: TRBJ2-2; v_call: TRBV28; d_call: TRBD1; cdr3_aa: CASTTGTGGTGELFF; cdr3_nt: TGTGCCAGCACCACCGGGACAGGGGGCACCGGGGAGCTGTTTTTT
clone_size: NA; j_call: TRBJ2-7; v_call: TRBV10-1; d_call: TRBD2; cdr3_aa: CASRGLGEAEQYF; cdr3_nt: TGCGCCAGCAGGGGACTAGGGGAAGCCGAGCAGTACTTC
clone_size: NA; j_call: TRBJ2-5; v_call: TRBV7-2; d_call: TRBD2; cdr3_aa: CASSLAVFGLRLAGEETQYF; cdr3_nt: TGTGCCAGCAGCTTAGCCGTATTTGGGTTAAGGCTAGCGGGAGAAGAGACCCAGTACTTC
clone_size: few; j_call: TRBJ1-3; v_call: TRBV10-3; d_call: NA; cdr3_aa: CAIRDRDIGGNTIYF; cdr3_nt: TGTGCCATCAGGGACCGGGACATCGGGGGAAACACCATATATTTT
clone_size: NA; j_call: TRBJ1-2; v_call: TRBV10-3; d_call: NA; cdr3_aa: CAISDVGVGYTF; cdr3_nt: TGTGCCATCAGTGATGTAGGGGTTGGCTACACCTTC
clone_size: NA; j_call: TRBJ1-4; v_call: TRBV27; d_call: TRBD1; cdr3_aa: CASRNRGDEKLFF; cdr3_nt: TGTGCCAGCAGAAACAGGGGAGATGAAAAACTGTTTTTT
clone_size: NA; j_call: TRBJ1-2; v_call: TRBV16; d_call: NA; cdr3_aa: CASSQNLGTLGIYNYGYTF; cdr3_nt: TGTGCCAGCAGCCAAAACCTGGGGACACTAGGGATCTATAACTATGGCTACACCTTC
clone_size: NA; j_call: TRBJ2-1; v_call: TRBV7-9; d_call: TRBD2; cdr3_aa: CASSLLKPGTSGDEQFF; cdr3_nt: TGTGCCAGCAGCCTACTTAAACCCGGGACTAGCGGGGATGAGCAGTTCTTC
clone_size: NA; j_call: TRBJ1-4; v_call: TRBV28; d_call: NA; cdr3_aa: CASSLWSRSTNEKLFF; cdr3_nt: TGTGCCAGCAGTTTGTGGAGTAGGTCTACTAATGAAAAACTGTTTTTT
clone_size: NA; j_call: TRBJ1-5; v_call: TRBV18; d_call: TRBD1; cdr3_aa: CASSTAGTGVQPQHF; cdr3_nt: TGTGCCAGCTCAACCGCCGGGACAGGGGTTCAGCCCCAGCATTTT
clone_size: NA; j_call: TRBJ1-2; v_call: TRBV30; d_call: NA; cdr3_aa: CAWSMTGGSYGYTF; cdr3_nt: TGTGCCTGGAGTATGACAGGCGGGTCCTATGGCTACACCTTC
clone_size: NA; j_call: TRBJ2-3; v_call: TRBV7-8; d_call: TRBD2; cdr3_aa: CASRSLPGLAGTDTQYF; cdr3_nt: TGTGCCAGCAGATCCCTTCCGGGACTAGCGGGAACAGATACGCAGTATTTT
clone_size: NA; j_call: TRBJ1-2; v_call: TRBV18; d_call: NA; cdr3_aa: CASSPWGTANYGYTF; cdr3_nt: TGTGCCAGCTCACCTTGGGGCACTGCTAACTATGGCTACACCTTC
clone_size: NA; j_call: TRBJ2-1; v_call: TRBV7-2; d_call: TRBD2; cdr3_aa: CASSLGNPGTSGNNEQFF; cdr3_nt: TGTGCCAGCAGCTTAGGTAACCCCGGGACTAGCGGGAACAATGAGCAGTTCTTC